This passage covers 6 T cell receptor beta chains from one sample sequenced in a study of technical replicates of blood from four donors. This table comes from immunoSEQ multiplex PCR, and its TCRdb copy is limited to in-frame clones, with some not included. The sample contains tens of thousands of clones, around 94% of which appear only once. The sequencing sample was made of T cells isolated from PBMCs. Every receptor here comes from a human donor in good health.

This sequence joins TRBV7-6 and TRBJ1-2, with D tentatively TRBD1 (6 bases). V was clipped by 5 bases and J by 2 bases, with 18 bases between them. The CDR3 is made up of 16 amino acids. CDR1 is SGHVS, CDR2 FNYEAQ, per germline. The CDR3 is CASSGPRDTENYGYTF. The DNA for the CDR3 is TGTGCCAGCAGCGGGCCGAGGGACACAGAGAACTATGGCTACACCTTC. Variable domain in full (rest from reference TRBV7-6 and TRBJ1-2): GAGVSQSPRYKVTKRGQDVALRCDPISGHVSLYWYRQALGQGPEFLTYFNYEAQQDKSGLPNDRFSAERPEGSISTLTIQRTEQRDSAMYRCASSGPRDTENYGYTFGSGTRLTVV.

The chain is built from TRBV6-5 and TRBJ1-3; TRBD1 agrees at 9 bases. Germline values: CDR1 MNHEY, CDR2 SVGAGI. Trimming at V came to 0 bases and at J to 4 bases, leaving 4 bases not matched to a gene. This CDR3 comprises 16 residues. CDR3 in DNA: TGTGCCAGCAGTTACTCACAGGGGGCATACGGAAACACCATATATTTT. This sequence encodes CASSYSQGAYGNTIYF.

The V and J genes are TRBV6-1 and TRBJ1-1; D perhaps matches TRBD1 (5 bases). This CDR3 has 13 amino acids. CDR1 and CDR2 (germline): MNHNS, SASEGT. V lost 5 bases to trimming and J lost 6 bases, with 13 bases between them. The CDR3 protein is CASSRAGGSEAFF. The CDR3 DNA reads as TGTGCCAGCAGTCGAGCTGGGGGGTCTGAAGCTTTCTTT.

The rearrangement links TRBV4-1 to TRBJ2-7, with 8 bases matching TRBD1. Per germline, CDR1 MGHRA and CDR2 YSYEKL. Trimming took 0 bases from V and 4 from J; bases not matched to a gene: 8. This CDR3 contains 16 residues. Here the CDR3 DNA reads TGCGCCAGCAGCCAAGACGGTCAAGGACAGGGATACGAGCAGTACTTC. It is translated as CASSQDGQGQGYEQYF.

DNA for the CDR3: TGTGCCAGCAGCACTGACCTGGACAGGGTCCCTGGCTACACCTTC. It yields the protein CASSTDLDRVPGYTF. J is TRBJ1-2 and V is TRBV7-2; 8 nucleotides agree with TRBD1. CDR1 is SGHTA and CDR2 is FQGNSA in the germline V gene. This CDR3 is built from 15 residues. The V gene end was trimmed by 5 bases and the J gene end by 7 bases; junction bases not matched to a gene: 12.

The CDR3 DNA follows: TGTGCCAGCAGTCTCTACCCTAGCGGGAGGACCAATGAGCAGTTCTTC. Translating it yields CASSLYPSGRTNEQFF. V is TRBV27 and J is TRBJ2-1, with 11 bases aligning to TRBD2. The length of the CDR3 is 16 residues. CDR1 is MNHEY and CDR2 is SMNVEV in the germline V gene (reference sequence). V shed 5 bases, J shed 6 bases, and the junction held 9 bases outside the gene matches.